This TCR beta chain was sequenced for a study of cytomegalovirus exposure and HLA in healthy donors (dated by TCRdb to between 2016 and 2019). Looking at the study overall: According to an earlier analysis of a few hundred of the donors, about 180 million T cells yielded some 120 million unique TCR beta sequences and 276 Gb of sequence data. Around 330 gigabases of sequencing data and approximately 92 million unique TCR sequences made up an early release that covered some 640 HLA-typed donors. Typing coverage varied by locus: about 629-640 donors for A, B, C, DRB1 and DQB1; some 520 for DQA1; some 610 for DPA1; under 490 for DPB1. Both class I and class II loci were covered by HLA typing, at four-digit resolution. On average, 235,054 unique TCR beta nucleotide sequences were sequenced per donor among about 400 genotyped donors of the cohort, with roughly 20% of those sequences being non-productive. Of the 398 genotyped donors, 81% fell in the genetic ancestry cluster associated with self-reported Caucasian donors. The later analysis used no new phenotypic data to find candidate immune exposures, relying instead on TCR beta sequences and their occurrence across donors. A separate validation cohort of about 110 different subjects was used in addition to the approximately 610-subject first cohort. In a later analysis, previously published TCR beta repertoires from several hundred donors were re-analyzed and high-resolution HLA genotyping was added so that TCR occurrence patterns could be studied. A later genetic analysis took genome-wide SNP genotypes for about three fifths of the roughly 700 donors and used that subset as a discovery cohort. High-throughput TCR immunosequencing, statistical association of individual TCRs with disease status, and machine learning were combined to predict cytomegalovirus infection status. Alongside the repertoire data, information on donor age, sex, ethnicity and CMV serostatus was compiled. All discovery cohort repertoires had been generated on a single sequencing platform. An earlier analysis of 587 of the donors used high-throughput TCR beta sequencing to judge whether each TCR beta V gene segment behaved as functional or pseudogenic. Roughly five DR-DQ haplotypes were handled as single units for association and clustering because linkage in the cohort was strong. The study used immunosequencing to profile the T cell repertoires of approximately 690 subjects and linked those repertoires to cytomegalovirus serostatus. The study aimed to test whether signatures of past pathogen exposure could be identified by cataloging public T cell receptors. General findings and caveats noted by the study authors: In a later analysis, most CMV-associated TCR beta chains were found to appear HLA-restricted, with HLA associations seemingly driven largely by CMV exposure. When HLA alleles, especially DR and DQ, strongly co-occurred, attributing TCR associations to individual alleles was difficult. The classifier was reported to diagnose cytomegalovirus status with high specificity and sensitivity in both the original and validation cohorts. Because HLA typing was unavailable for some donors at each locus, only the typed subset was used in association tests. In an earlier analysis of about 600 of the donors, most TCR beta V segments appeared in productive rearrangements about 90% or about 30% of the time, broadly matching IMGT annotations. The sequencing pipeline was judged likely to have produced a cluster of highly shared sequence variants as a technical artifact. Across donors, most TCR sequences were observed very rarely, whereas some public TCRs were present in many individuals. A further reported finding was that TCR beta sequences accurately predicted the HLA-A and HLA-B alleles for most subjects in the first cohort. Several of the top co-occurrence clusters appeared to be linked to parvovirus B19, influenza, CMV and Epstein-Barr virus, according to a later analysis. According to the authors, the approach could potentially be generalized to other disease states and immunological phenotypes. According to a later analysis, TCR association rates differed among HLA loci, with DRB1 alleles showing the most associated TCRs and HLA-C alleles showing the fewest. In a later analysis, HLA-associated TCR beta chains showed more clonal expansion and lower generation probabilities than non-associated chains that were equally common. The study gave a list of around 170 TCR beta chains associated with cytomegalovirus. CMV serostatus was the only immune exposure information available for the cohort. The earlier analysis of some 560 of the donors excluded around 17 rarely observed V segments, including chromosome 9 orphons, because counts were too low. Correlated functional status among segregating V segments might be attributable to linkage disequilibrium, but an unknown experimental factor could not be ruled out. According to a later genetic analysis, donors in an Asian-associated ancestry cluster had fewer N-insertions in productive TCRs than the approximately 670-donor mean. Three of the identified cytomegalovirus-associated TCR beta chains were confirmed in vitro to be specific for cytomegalovirus antigens. In a later analysis, around 15,000 TCR beta sequences were associated with specific HLA alleles at a false discovery rate of 0.05. A later genetic analysis associated a missense DCLRE1C variant with V-gene and J-gene trimming of TCR beta chains, and an independent cohort replicated the association. This cohort had only TCR beta chains sequenced, and the lack of alpha or paired-chain data limited which features could be detected. Some IMGT-functional V segments, including TRBV6-2 and TRBV6-3, could not be told apart with the 87-base-pair reads, so those segments were excluded. Presence/absence analyses assumed roughly uniform sequencing depth across donors, an assumption that may not hold.

The library was produced with the immunoSEQ multiplex PCR assay. For the multiplex PCR, a mixture combining 60 forward primers for TCR Vbeta segments and 13 reverse primers for TCR Jbeta segments was used. Amplification of the CDR3 region of rearranged TCR beta genes was performed with a multiplex PCR assay on genomic DNA. The Illumina HiSeq System was used to sequence the amplified TCR beta libraries as 87-base-pair reads. The authors' pipeline ran thus. A later analysis counted about 82 million unique TCR beta chains across the 650 to 800 repertoires, and some 11 million of these chains were shared by at least two donors. A nearest-neighbor algorithm error-corrected the raw reads and collapsed the reads into unique sequences, merging closely related sequences to remove PCR and sequencing errors. CDR3 sequences were aligned to IMGT reference sequences to assign V, D and J gene segments. For a sequence to be retained, a match of at least six nucleotides was required to both a V gene segment and a J gene segment. A rearrangement was called productive if the CDR3 had no stop codons and remained in frame with V and J, and every other rearrangement was called non-productive. Following IMGT convention, CDR3 was defined as the stretch from the second conserved V-encoded cysteine to the conserved J-encoded phenylalanine. The earlier analysis of 500 to 650 of the donors excluded any sequence lacking an unambiguous match to a single V gene segment. In an earlier analysis of 587 of the donors, V segments were called functional above 56.7% productive rearrangements and were called segregating when the between-donor standard deviation exceeded 5%. A statistical classification framework was developed to diagnose cytomegalovirus status using the catalog of TCR beta chain sequences. In a later analysis, V and J genes were assigned by comparing TCR nucleotide sequences against IMGT/GENE-DB human TR gene sequences. Using the TCRdist pipeline, a later analysis assigned CDR3 sequences along with most-parsimonious VDJ recombination scenarios. In a later analysis, each TCR beta chain was defined by its CDR3 amino acid sequence together with its V-gene family, and reads lacking a unique V-gene family were excluded. As a way to deal with suspected cross-contamination and a sequencing artifact, a later analysis dropped 450 to 700 nucleotide sequences that were highly shared and had low generation probability. For each public chain, a later analysis derived a clonal expansion index from normalized ranks of inferred template counts within each repertoire. Generation probabilities in a later analysis came from a VDJ recombination model fitted to out-of-frame rearrangements, and those results were checked against IGoR. A later analysis scored TCR-TCR, TCR-HLA and TCR-CMV co-occurrence with hypergeometric tests, applying a repertoire-size bias correction to TCR pairs. False discovery rates were estimated in a later analysis by permuting HLA or CMV assignments 20 times. In a later analysis, co-occurring TCRs were grouped using DBSCAN, with TCRdist sequence similarity added in when clustering inside HLA-allele-positive subsets. Repertoires with fewer than 30,000 or more than 120,000 public chains, plus five repertoires with anomalous nucleotide sharing, were excluded from co-occurrence clustering. TCRdb took over this immuneACCESS table, retaining in-frame rearrangements with V and J assigned. Such tables are incomplete; in checked studies, under half of the missing clones stem from an unresolved V gene, and the remainder is unexplained. The D gene and trimming were derived from the DNA, and the V and J assignments and clone size from that table. This sample comprises approximately 170,000 clones, 81% of them detected only once. The ten biggest clones cover 1.3% of the sample.

Based on the germline V gene, the CDR1 and CDR2 sequences are SNHLY and FYNNEI. Trimming removed 6 bases from V and 5 bases from J, leaving 22 bases between the germline ends. The CDR3 goes from the cysteine to the phenylalanine over 16 residues. Of the read, only the CDR3 DNA is kept; its 48 bases are in frame from base 1. The cohort consisted of 650 to 700 healthy bone marrow donors. Cohort members were all nominally healthy when sampled, although unrecorded immune exposures were likely present. The donor tested CMV seropositive, placing the donor among the roughly 270 seropositive members of the cohort. A peripheral blood sample was provided by each donor, and peripheral blood mononuclear cells were used for TCR beta sequencing. The Qiagen DNeasy Blood Extraction Kit was used to extract genomic DNA from the blood cell samples. As concerns this clone: Its antigen specificity is not known. Per-base qualities were not stored, and no clone one base away is much larger.

The clonotype comes from a man aged 45-65 years in good health and CMV-seropositive. What was sequenced was PBMCs. The receptor chain draws on TRBV2 and TRBJ1-2; confidence is insufficient to name the D gene. The DNA sequence is TGTGCCAGCAGCGGTTCCCGGACCACGGGAGGGTATGGCTACACCTTC. Its translation reads: CASSGSRTTGGYGYTF.